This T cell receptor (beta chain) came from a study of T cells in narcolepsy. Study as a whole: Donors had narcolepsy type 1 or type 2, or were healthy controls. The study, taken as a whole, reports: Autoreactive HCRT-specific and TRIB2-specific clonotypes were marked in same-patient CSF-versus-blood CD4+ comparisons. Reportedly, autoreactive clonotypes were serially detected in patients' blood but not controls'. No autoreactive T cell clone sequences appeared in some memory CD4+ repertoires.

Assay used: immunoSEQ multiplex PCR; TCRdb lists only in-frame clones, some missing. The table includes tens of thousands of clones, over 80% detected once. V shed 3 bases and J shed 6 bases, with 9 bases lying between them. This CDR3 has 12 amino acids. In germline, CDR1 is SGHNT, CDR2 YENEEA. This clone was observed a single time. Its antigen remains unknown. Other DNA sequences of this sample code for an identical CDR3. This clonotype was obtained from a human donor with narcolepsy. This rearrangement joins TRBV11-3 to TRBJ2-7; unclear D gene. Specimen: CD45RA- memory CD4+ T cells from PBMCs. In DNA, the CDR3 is TGTGCCAGCAGCTTCGTAGTAACCGAGCAGTACTTC. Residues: CASSFVVTEQYF.